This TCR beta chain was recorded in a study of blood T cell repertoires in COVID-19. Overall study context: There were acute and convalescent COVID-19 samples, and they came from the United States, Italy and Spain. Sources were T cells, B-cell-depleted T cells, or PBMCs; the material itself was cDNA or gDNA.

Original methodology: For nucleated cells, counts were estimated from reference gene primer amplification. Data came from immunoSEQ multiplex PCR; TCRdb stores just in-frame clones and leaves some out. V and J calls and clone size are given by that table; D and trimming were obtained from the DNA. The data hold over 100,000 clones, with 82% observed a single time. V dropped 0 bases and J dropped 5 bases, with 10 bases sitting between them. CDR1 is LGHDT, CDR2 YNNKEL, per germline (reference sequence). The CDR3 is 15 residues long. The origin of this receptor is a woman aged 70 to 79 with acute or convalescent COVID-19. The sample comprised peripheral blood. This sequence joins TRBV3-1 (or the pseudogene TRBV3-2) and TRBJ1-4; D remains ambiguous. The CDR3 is CASSQDTRPNEKLFF. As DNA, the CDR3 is TGTGCCAGCAGCCAAGATACCAGGCCGAATGAAAAACTGTTTTTT.